Shown below are 30 T cell receptor beta chains from a single sample sequenced in a study of T cell responses to AZD1222 COVID-19 vaccine. Sequencing was performed with immunoSEQ multiplex PCR; in TCRdb, only in-frame clones are kept and a portion is missing. The sample comprises 100,000 or so clones, 80% to 90% of which are singletons, and 9% to 15% rests with the top ten. This specimen was peripheral blood, taken on day 0 of AZD1222 vaccination. These TCRs come from an adult in good health.

This chain links TRBV10-3 with TRBJ1-1, with 8 positions matching TRBD1. J was trimmed by 12 bases and V by 6 bases; bases with no gene match: 9. The CDR3 length is 12 residues. Germline loops: CDR1 ENHRY, CDR2 SYGVKD. The CDR3 DNA follows: TGTGCCATCAGCCAGGATGACAGGGGATCTTTCTTT. This translates into CAISQDDRGSFF.

This clone has only a few counts. The chain has TRBV5-1 and TRBJ2-7, with D unclear. Trimming removed 1 base from V and 2 bases from J, with 13 bases in between. This CDR3 region has 15 residues. Looked up from germline, CDR1 is SGHRS and CDR2 is YFSETQ. CDR3 amino acids: CASSLTAGETYEQYF. The CDR3 region has the DNA TGCGCCAGCAGCTTGACAGCAGGCGAAACCTACGAGCAGTACTTC.

The chain joins TRBV2 to TRBJ2-7; D may be TRBD2 (5 bases). The CDR3 runs 12 residues. Trimming cost V 8 bases and J 5 bases, with 13 bases left between them. Germline V gene sequence: CDR1 SNHLY, CDR2 FYNNEI. This CDR3 reads CASGVGSDEQYF. The CDR3 DNA is TGTGCCAGCGGGGTAGGGAGTGACGAGCAGTACTTC.

V is TRBV5-1 and J is TRBJ2-5; possibly TRBD2 for D (6 bases). This CDR3 spans 13 amino acids. V was shortened by 2 bases and J by 5 bases, with 10 bases between the two germline ends. Germline loops: CDR1 SGHRS, CDR2 YFSETQ. The CDR3 spells CASSLGGWETQYF. The CDR3 DNA is TGCGCCAGCAGCTTAGGAGGGTGGGAGACCCAGTACTTC.

The gene calls are TRBV28 and TRBJ1-2; D remains ambiguous. The V gene lost 5 bases and the J gene lost 4 bases, with 8 bases spanning the gap. Germline loops: CDR1 MDHEN, CDR2 SYDVKM. This CDR3 is built from 12 residues. The CDR3 protein is CASSGPFYGYTF. In DNA form, the CDR3 reads TGTGCCAGCAGTGGCCCCTTCTATGGCTACACCTTC.

The chain carries TRBV7-2 and TRBJ1-6, with no clear D. There are 15 residues in the CDR3. Trimming took off 3 bases at V and 9 bases at J, with 15 bases between the two ends. The germline V gene encodes CDR1 SGHTA and CDR2 FQGNSA. The DNA of the CDR3 is TGTGCCAGCAGCTTGCTTGAGGGTGTTTCTTCACCCCTCCACTTT. Protein: CASSLLEGVSSPLHF.

The chain links TRBV18 to TRBJ2-5; TRBD1 matches 7 bases. Germline V gene data show CDR1 as KGHSH and CDR2 as LQKENI. V lost 1 base, J lost 7 bases, and 15 bases stayed unmatched. CDR3 size: 17 residues. This chain's CDR3 is CASSPLTTGHTAVTQYF. The CDR3 bases are TGTGCCAGCTCACCACTAACGACAGGGCACACGGCGGTGACCCAGTACTTC.

This clone was seen only once. The J gene is TRBJ2-5, the V gene TRBV7-3; TRBD2 might be the D (7 bases). The V and J ends lost 4 bases and 5 bases respectively, with 11 bases between them. The CDR3 covers 13 residues. Germline assignment: CDR1 SGHTA and CDR2 FQGTGA. The CDR3 sequence: CASSSGGRETQYF. The CDR3 DNA reads TGTGCCAGCAGCTCGGGGGGCAGGGAGACCCAGTACTTC.

V gene TRBV12-3 or TRBV12-4 combines with J gene TRBJ1-5; 8 bases line up with TRBD1. CDR3 length equals 12 residues. V was pared by 5 bases and J by 12 bases, with 6 bases of the junction left unmatched. CDR3 amino acids: CASSPGQGGQHF. The CDR3 DNA follows: TGTGCCAGCAGTCCAGGACAGGGCGGCCAGCATTTT.

The chain links TRBV14 to TRBJ1-6; D call uncertain. From germline, CDR1 is SGHDN and CDR2 FVKESK. V lost 2 bases, J lost 4 bases, and 12 bases lay in between. There are 16 residues in the CDR3. Here the CDR3 DNA reads TGTGCCAGCAGCCAATTAATACAGCCTTATAATTCACCCCTCCACTTT. Its translation: CASSQLIQPYNSPLHF.

The chain couples TRBV5-1 to TRBJ2-7, with 15 bases identical to TRBD2. CDR1 is SGHRS and CDR2 is YFSETQ in the germline V gene. V trimming: 4 bases; J trimming: 2 bases; junction bases outside the gene matches: 4. This CDR3 region has 16 residues. The CDR3, as DNA: TGCGCCAGCAGCACGGGACTAGCGGGAGGTCCCTACGAGCAGTACTTC. It is translated as CASSTGLAGGPYEQYF.

The V and J genes are TRBV6-5 and TRBJ2-4; D not resolved. Trimming removed 0 bases at V and 4 bases at J, with 4 bases between. The CDR3 totals 13 residues. The germline CDR1 and CDR2 sequences are MNHEY and SVGAGI. CDR3 nucleotides: TGTGCCAGCAGTTACTCCCCGAAAAACATTCAGTACTTC. Its translation is CASSYSPKNIQYF.

This chain uses TRBV28 with TRBJ2-7, with D possibly matching TRBD2 (8 bases). Germline values: CDR1 MDHEN, CDR2 SYDVKM. This CDR3 has 15 amino acids. V lost 10 bases and J 7 bases, leaving 26 bases between the germline ends. CDR3 in DNA: TGTGCCACCAAGGGCGGGGGGACAGAGAAGAAGGAGCAGTACTTC. Its protein is CATKGGGTEKKEQYF.

V usage is TRBV5-4 and J usage is TRBJ1-4; 9 bases are shared with TRBD1. Germline CDR1 reads SGHNT; CDR2 reads YYREEE (reference sequence). The V segment lost 4 bases and the J segment 7 bases; nucleotides outside the gene matches: 8. The CDR3 totals 15 residues. CDR3 protein: CASSLPGQGSEKLFF. The CDR3 region has the DNA TGTGCCAGCAGCCTCCCGGGACAGGGATCTGAAAAACTGTTTTTT. Together with reference TRBV5-4 and TRBJ1-4, the CDR3 gives the full variable domain: ETGVTQSPTHLIKTRGQQVTLRCSSQSGHNTVSWYQQALGQGPQFIFQYYREEENGRGNFPPRFSGLQFPNYSSELNVNALELDDSALYLCASSLPGQGSEKLFFGSGTQLSVL.

The chain employs TRBV5-6 and TRBJ2-1; TRBD2 is a possible D gene (6 bases). The germline V and J ends were trimmed by 0 bases and 4 bases, with 11 bases remaining between them. The CDR3 length is 15 residues. Germline CDR1 SGHDT, CDR2 YYEEEE. DNA of the CDR3: TGTGCCAGCAGCTTGGCCCCGGGAGCTTACAATGAGCAGTTCTTC. Its translation is CASSLAPGAYNEQFF.

This clone was seen only once. V gene TRBV28 combines with J gene TRBJ1-2, with a weak D call TRBD1 (6 bases). This CDR3 has 13 residues. Germline V CDR1 and CDR2: MDHEN, SYDVKM. Between the trimmed V and J ends, which lost 5 bases and 2 bases, there was a span of 9 bases. The CDR3 bases are TGTGCCAGCAGTCTACAGGGCAACTATGGCTACACCTTC. Amino acids: CASSLQGNYGYTF.

The V and J genes are TRBV7-2 and TRBJ1-1, with D possibly being TRBD1 (5 bases). Per germline, CDR1 SGHTA and CDR2 FQGNSA. This CDR3 has 14 amino acids. V gave up 4 bases and J gave up 4 bases, with 13 bases separating them. This CDR3 is CASSSQAGGTEAFF. Here the CDR3 DNA reads TGTGCCAGCAGCTCCCAGGCGGGGGGCACTGAAGCTTTCTTT.

The chain couples TRBV19 to TRBJ2-3, with D possibly TRBD2 on 6 matching bases. The CDR3 length is 15 residues. The ends were cut back, 3 bases at V and 0 bases at J, with 10 bases in the middle. Looked up from germline, CDR1 is LNHDA and CDR2 is SQIVND (reference sequence). Here the CDR3 reads CASSIFAGSTDTQYF. In DNA, the CDR3 is TGTGCCAGTAGTATTTTTGCGGGAAGCACAGATACGCAGTATTTT.

J is TRBJ1-1 and V is TRBV5-6; 8 nucleotides line up with TRBD1. CDR3 length: 14 amino acids. The V segment lost 0 bases and the J segment 7 bases; nucleotides outside the gene matches: 5. Germline V gene sequence: CDR1 SGHDT, CDR2 YYEEEE. The CDR3 DNA follows: TGTGCCAGCAGCTTGGAACAGGGGGTCATTGAAGCTTTCTTT. Amino acid sequence: CASSLEQGVIEAFF.

Concerning this clone: The identical CDR3 is also encoded by other nucleotide sequences in the sample. This chain uses TRBV9 with TRBJ2-4; D may be TRBD1 or TRBD2 (6 bases each). Germline-derived CDR1 and CDR2 are SGDLS and YYNGEE. This CDR3 region has 14 residues. The V and J ends lost 3 bases and 1 base respectively, with 8 bases between them. The CDR3 loop is CASSEGGAKNIQYF. The CDR3 DNA follows: TGTGCCAGCAGCGAAGGGGGGGCCAAAAACATTCAGTACTTC.

V is TRBV28 and J is TRBJ1-2, with D maybe TRBD1 (5 bases). The V end lost 7 bases, the J end lost 8 bases, and 14 bases lay between the germline ends. Per the germline V gene, CDR1 is MDHEN and CDR2 is SYDVKM. The CDR3 contains 12 residues. CDR3 residues: CASKHSGPGYTF. The CDR3 DNA reads TGTGCCAGCAAACACTCAGGGCCCGGCTACACCTTC.

This clone was counted once. V and J are TRBV28 and TRBJ1-2; maybe TRBD1 (5 bases). The V gene lost 1 base and the J gene lost 10 bases, with 10 bases spanning the gap. The CDR3 loop spans 12 amino acids. Germline assignment: CDR1 MDHEN and CDR2 SYDVKM. The CDR3 DNA is TGTGCCAGCAGTTTATCGGGGGGAAACTACACCTTC. It translates to CASSLSGGNYTF.

The V and J genes are TRBV27 and TRBJ2-1, with 14 bases matching TRBD2. Germline CDR1 reads MNHEY; CDR2 reads SMNVEV (reference sequence). The V segment lost 2 bases and the J segment 3 bases; nucleotides outside the gene matches: 3. The CDR3 has 17 residues. The CDR3 reads CASSLRTSGRIYNEQFF. DNA for the CDR3: TGTGCCAGCAGTTTAAGGACTAGCGGGAGGATCTACAATGAGCAGTTCTTC.

V usage is TRBV21-1 and J usage is TRBJ2-7; the table calls TRBD2, which could not be checked here. TRBV21-1 is listed as a pseudogene. This CDR3 has 14 residues. The CDR3 nucleotides read TGTGCCAGCAGCATGGGACTAGTGTCCTACGAGCAGTACTTC. Protein sequence: CASSMGLVSYEQYF.

This clone was detected only once. This chain uses TRBV5-1 with TRBJ2-2; D gene unclear. V was cut by 1 base and J by 5 bases, with 9 bases left in between. The germline CDR1 and CDR2 sequences are SGHRS and YFSETQ. This CDR3 spans 14 amino acids. The CDR3 region has the DNA TGCGCCAGCAGCTTGATGGGTGTAACCGGGGAGCTGTTTTTT. Translation: CASSLMGVTGELFF.

The chain couples TRBV28 to TRBJ2-7; 12 positions agree with TRBD2. The CDR3 consists of 14 residues. With 5 bases clipped from V and 7 bases from J, the junction kept 6 bases outside the gene matches. CDR1 is MDHEN, CDR2 SYDVKM, per germline. The CDR3 DNA follows: TGTGCCAGCAGTAGACTAGCGGGAGTTTGGGAGCAGTACTTC. Protein sequence: CASSRLAGVWEQYF.

The V call is TRBV7-2, the J call TRBJ2-7; 8 bases fit TRBD2. Germline values: CDR1 SGHTA, CDR2 FQGNSA. CDR3 length equals 15 residues. V gave up 8 bases and J gave up 4 bases; unmatched junction bases: 13. CDR3: CASRPGSGRGYEQYF. CDR3 DNA sequence: TGTGCCAGCCGCCCGGGAAGCGGGAGAGGGTACGAGCAGTACTTC.

The chain links TRBV10-3 to TRBJ2-6; D is possibly TRBD2 (6 bases). Germline CDR1 is ENHRY and CDR2 is SYGVKD. The CDR3 contains 15 residues. With 7 bases removed from V and 2 bases from J, the gap between germline ends came to 12 bases. CDR3 bases: TGTGCCATCATGGGGGGTTCGGCTGGGGCCAACGTCCTGACTTTC. Translated, it gives CAIMGGSAGANVLTF.

The chain joins TRBV2 to TRBJ2-1, with D possibly matching TRBD2 (6 bases). V lost 8 bases, J lost 0 bases, and 11 bases lay in between. The CDR3 extends over 14 amino acids. Germline CDR1 reads SNHLY; CDR2 reads FYNNEI. The CDR3: CASSGRSSYNEQFF. The DNA of the CDR3 is TGTGCCAGCTCCGGGAGAAGCTCCTACAATGAGCAGTTCTTC.

This clone was seen just once. V gene TRBV11-2 combines with J gene TRBJ2-3; tentative D call: TRBD2 (6 bases). The CDR3 runs 15 residues. CDR1 SGHAT and CDR2 FQNNGV come from the germline V gene. V lost 3 bases and J 0 bases, leaving 10 bases between the germline ends. This chain's CDR3 is CASSFTGTSTDTQYF. The CDR3 DNA reads as TGTGCCAGCAGCTTTACGGGGACTAGCACAGATACGCAGTATTTT.